This TCR beta chain was captured by sequencing in a study of cytomegalovirus exposure and HLA in healthy donors. PCR employed 60 Vbeta and 13 Jbeta primers. Clones were sequenced by immunoSEQ multiplex PCR, and TCRdb holds only the in-frame ones, with some missing. The sample records 150,000 to 200,000 clones, approximately 80% being singletons. In its sample, this clone was seen once. Germline CDR1 and CDR2: MNHEY and SMNVEV (reference sequence). The CDR3 has 16 residues. V was pared by 5 bases and J by 8 bases, with 11 bases of the junction left unmatched. The TCR was taken from a man between 18 and 35 years old in good health and CMV-seronegative. This sequence joins TRBV27 and TRBJ2-3, with 12 positions matching TRBD2. Sequencing used PBMCs. The CDR3 spells CASSTRLAGERGTQYF. In DNA form, the CDR3 reads TGTGCCAGCAGTACCCGACTAGCGGGAGAGCGTGGTACGCAGTATTTT.